Listed below are T cell receptor beta chains from one sample, sequenced in a study of T cells in Graves' hyperthyroidism and ophthalmopathy. TCRdb used MiXCR to reprocess the multiplex PCR reads, holding one entry per CDR3 protein. Of about 330,000 distinct CDR3 sequences listed, roughly 15% are singletons. Input material: blood. These receptors were obtained from a woman aged 40 to 50 with Graves' ophthalmopathy. The CDR3 runs from the conserved cysteine through the conserved F or W. The D gene is left open where the match is weak. Size is stated for part of the rows, as once, few or many counts, or as a class when the clone is expanded.

len	d_gene	v_gene	j_gene	abundance	CDR3aa	CDR3nt
13	.	TRBV6-2/TRBV6-3	TRBJ2-7	many	CASSYSIVYEQYF	TGTGCCAGCAGTTACTCGATAGTCTACGAGCAGTACTTC
14	.	TRBV5-1	TRBJ1-1	many	CASSTGTAYTEAFF	TGCGCCAGCAGCACCGGGACGGCATACACTGAAGCTTTCTTT
17	TRBD1	TRBV7-9	TRBJ1-4	many	CASSLVDTGQSNEKLFF	TGTGCCAGCAGCTTAGTTGACACGGGACAGAGTAATGAAAAACTGTTTTTT
12	.	TRBV11-1	TRBJ2-7	many	CASSLLTYEQYF	TGTGCCAGCAGCCTTCTAACCTACGAGCAGTACTTC
18	.	TRBV5-5	TRBJ2-5	many	CASSRGRPLARRQETQYF	TGTGCCAGCAGCAGAGGGCGTCCCCTGGCCCGCCGGCAAGAGACCCAGTACTTC
15	.	TRBV2	TRBJ2-5	few	CAILRVRGFQETQYF	TGTGCCATCCTAAGGGTGAGGGGGTTCCAAGAGACCCAGTACTTC
15	TRBD2	TRBV7-9	TRBJ2-3	.	CASSGLAGGRDTQYF	TGTGCCAGCAGCGGGCTAGCGGGGGGCCGGGATACGCAGTATTTT
17	TRBD1	TRBV2	TRBJ1-2	many	CASSGPGQGASNYGYTF	TGTGCCAGCAGTGGGCCCGGACAGGGGGCTAGTAACTATGGCTACACCTTC
15	.	TRBV5-8	TRBJ2-7	few	CASSPPRDTANEQYF	TGTGCCAGCAGCCCCCCTCGGGACACCGCGAACGAGCAGTACTTC
16	.	TRBV24-1	TRBJ2-3	.	CATSDLGGASTDTQYF	TGTGCCACCAGTGATTTAGGAGGGGCTAGCACAGATACGCAGTATTTT
17	TRBD2	TRBV28	TRBJ2-7	many	CASSPLAGEVHGREQYF	TGTGCCAGCAGCCCCCTAGCGGGAGAGGTTCATGGCCGCGAGCAGTACTTC
18	TRBD2	TRBV12-3/TRBV12-4	TRBJ2-2	many	CASSLDGGGSQNTGELFF	TGTGCCAGCAGTTTAGATGGGGGGGGGTCTCAAAACACCGGGGAGCTGTTTTTT
13	.	TRBV6-1	TRBJ2-3	many	CASSSDSLGGQYF	TGTGCCAGCAGTTCAGACTCCCTCGGTGGGCAGTATTTT
12	.	TRBV30	TRBJ1-1	many	CAWRQMNTEAFF	TGTGCCTGGAGACAAATGAACACTGAAGCTTTCTTT
13	TRBD1	TRBV27	TRBJ1-2	.	CASRRDRGNGYTF	TGTGCCAGCAGAAGGGACAGGGGGAATGGCTACACCTTC
15	TRBD1	TRBV19	TRBJ1-3	.	CASSRDREGGNTIYF	TGTGCCAGTAGTAGAGACAGGGAGGGAGGAAACACCATATATTTT
16	.	TRBV18	TRBJ2-3	few	CASSLKGGKGTDTQYF	TGTGCCAGCTCGCTTAAAGGCGGGAAAGGCACAGATACGCAGTATTTT
14	.	TRBV24-1	TRBJ1-1	many	CATASRGRHTEAFF	TGTGCCACCGCTTCGAGGGGCCGGCACACTGAAGCTTTCTTT
15	TRBD2	TRBV6-1	TRBJ2-3	few	CASSPRLAGKDTQYF	TGTGCCAGCAGTCCACGACTAGCGGGGAAAGATACGCAGTATTTT
15	TRBD1	TRBV6-6	TRBJ1-6	.	CASSYSTGMNSPLHF	TGTGCCAGCAGTTACTCGACAGGGATGAATTCACCCCTCCACTTT
14	TRBD2	TRBV12-3/TRBV12-4	TRBJ2-1	many	CASTVAGGHNEQFF	TGTGCCAGCACCGTAGCGGGGGGGCACAATGAGCAGTTCTTC
16	TRBD1	TRBV5-1	TRBJ2-3	many	CASSLDGQGFTDTQYF	TGCGCCAGCAGCTTGGACGGACAGGGGTTCACAGATACGCAGTATTTT
13	.	TRBV20-1	TRBJ1-2	.	CSARGGPNYGYTF	TGCAGTGCTAGGGGAGGCCCTAACTATGGCTACACCTTC
14	.	TRBV18	TRBJ2-3	many	CASSPREALGTQYF	TGTGCCAGCTCACCTCGGGAAGCGTTGGGTACGCAGTATTTT
14	.	TRBV7-9	TRBJ2-7	.	CASSLGPGGDEQYF	TGTGCCAGCAGCTTAGGTCCTGGCGGGGACGAGCAGTACTTC
14	.	TRBV7-9	TRBJ2-1	many	CASSFRDSNNEQFF	TGTGCCAGCAGCTTCCGGGACTCCAACAATGAGCAGTTCTTC
14	.	TRBV6-5	TRBJ1-4	.	CASSYRGVGVKLFF	TGTGCCAGCAGTTACCGGGGGGTTGGGGTAAAACTGTTTTTT
16	TRBD1	TRBV12-3/TRBV12-4	TRBJ2-2	.	CASSWTGGARSGELFF	TGTGCCAGCAGTTGGACAGGGGGAGCCCGTTCCGGGGAGCTGTTTTTT
15	.	TRBV16	TRBJ2-7	.	CASSPSGAGRFEQYF	TGTGCCAGCAGCCCCTCAGGGGCTGGGAGGTTCGAGCAGTACTTC
14	.	TRBV24-1	TRBJ1-3	few	CATSDPAGSSTIYF	TGTGCCACCAGTGACCCGGCCGGGTCCTCCACCATATATTTT
11	.	TRBV28	TRBJ2-7	many	CASSFKYEQYF	TGTGCCAGCAGTTTCAAGTACGAGCAGTACTTC
15	.	TRBV7-9	TRBJ2-1	few	CASSLFEGSYNEQFF	TGTGCCAGCAGCTTGTTTGAGGGGTCCTACAATGAGCAGTTCTTC
15	TRBD2	TRBV11-2	TRBJ2-1	.	CASSAGTSYLDEQFF	TGTGCCAGCAGCGCCGGGACTAGCTACTTAGATGAGCAGTTCTTC
15	TRBD2	TRBV11-3	TRBJ2-3	.	CASSPGTSPTDTQYF	TGTGCCAGCAGCCCCGGGACTAGTCCCACAGATACGCAGTATTTT
13	.	TRBV3-1	TRBJ2-2	.	CASSQDHTGELFF	TGTGCCAGCAGCCAAGATCACACCGGGGAGCTGTTTTTT
15	TRBD2	TRBV7-9	TRBJ2-7	few	CASSLAGGLYSEQYF	TGTGCCAGCAGCTTAGCGGGAGGGCTCTATTCCGAGCAGTACTTC
15	.	TRBV2	TRBJ2-3	many	CASSDVFRSTDTQYF	TGTGCCAGCAGTGATGTTTTTCGGAGCACAGATACGCAGTATTTT
16	TRBD2	TRBV20-1	TRBJ2-4	many	CSARDQGGLAKNIQYF	TGCAGTGCTAGAGATCAGGGAGGGCTAGCCAAAAACATTCAGTACTTC
13	.	TRBV5-4	TRBJ2-5	few	CASAQGQVETQYF	TGTGCCAGCGCCCAAGGCCAGGTTGAGACCCAGTACTTC
14	.	TRBV2	TRBJ2-7	many	CASSEYGSRNEQYF	TGTGCCAGCAGTGAGTACGGGAGTCGGAACGAGCAGTACTTC
15	TRBD2	TRBV25-1	TRBJ2-1	many	CASSEAAGRGNEQFF	TGTGCCAGCAGTGAAGCAGCGGGGAGGGGCAATGAGCAGTTCTTC
15	TRBD2	TRBV2	TRBJ2-1	many	CASRETSGRQDEQFF	TGTGCCAGCAGGGAAACTAGCGGGAGGCAGGATGAGCAGTTCTTC
15	TRBD1	TRBV3-1	TRBJ1-2	.	CASSQIRDSHYGYTF	TGTGCCAGCAGCCAGATCCGGGACAGTCACTATGGCTACACCTTC
15	.	TRBV20-1	TRBJ1-5	many	CSAGGSGRGNQPQHF	TGCAGTGCCGGGGGGTCGGGACGAGGCAATCAGCCCCAGCATTTT
14	TRBD2	TRBV24-1	TRBJ2-7	many	CATSRSSGTYEQYF	TGTGCCACCAGTAGGTCTAGCGGGACCTACGAGCAGTACTTC
15	.	TRBV7-9	TRBJ2-1	many	CASSPRQSLGYEQFF	TGTGCCAGCAGCCCACGCCAGTCCCTGGGCTATGAGCAGTTCTTC
14	.	TRBV11-2	TRBJ2-1	many	CASRGDEHANEQFF	TGTGCCAGCAGAGGGGATGAGCACGCCAATGAGCAGTTCTTC
10	.	TRBV29-1	TRBJ2-5	few	CSVDAKTQYF	TGCAGCGTTGATGCGAAGACCCAGTACTTC
13	.	TRBV28	TRBJ1-4	many	CASSFTTNEKLFF	TGTGCCAGCAGTTTTACAACTAATGAAAAACTGTTTTTT
12	.	TRBV3-1	TRBJ1-1	.	CASSQDRRGAFF	TGTGCCAGCAGCCAAGATCGGAGGGGAGCTTTCTTT
14	.	TRBV5-4	TRBJ2-5	few	CASSRSRTQETQYF	TGTGCCAGCAGCCGGAGTAGGACACAGGAGACCCAGTACTTC
12	.	TRBV7-2	TRBJ2-1	many	CASSHPQGFQFF	TGTGCCAGCAGCCATCCACAGGGTTTCCAGTTCTTC
14	.	TRBV20-1	TRBJ2-5	many	CSARDWDEQETQYF	TGCAGTGCTAGAGATTGGGACGAACAAGAGACCCAGTACTTC
16	.	TRBV3-1	TRBJ1-6	few	CASSQGSRVSGSPLHF	TGTGCCAGCAGCCAAGGATCCAGGGTGTCTGGTTCACCCCTCCACTTT
15	TRBD2	TRBV28	TRBJ2-1	.	CASSTYSGGYNEQFF	TGTGCCAGCAGTACCTATAGCGGGGGCTACAATGAGCAGTTCTTC
14	TRBD1	TRBV3-1	TRBJ1-1	many	CASSVRTGWPEAFF	TGTGCCAGCAGCGTCCGGACAGGGTGGCCTGAAGCTTTCTTT
15	.	TRBV2	TRBJ2-7	many	CASRTLRHSAYEQYF	TGTGCCAGCAGGACCCTTCGGCACAGTGCCTACGAGCAGTACTTC
16	TRBD1	TRBV19	TRBJ2-2	few	CASSDRRFSGTGELFF	TGTGCCAGTTCGGACAGGCGTTTTTCCGGCACCGGGGAGCTGTTTTTT
15	.	TRBV18	TRBJ1-1	many	CASSPPRALNTEAFF	TGTGCCAGCTCACCACCGCGGGCTTTGAACACTGAAGCTTTCTTT